The source of this TCR beta chain is a study of blood T cell repertoires in COVID-19. On the study more broadly: Acute and convalescent COVID-19 samples came from the United States, Italy and Spain. PBMCs, B-cell-depleted T cells, or T cells were the source of the cDNA or gDNA that made up the material.

It was during active infection that Seattle patients were enrolled and then longitudinally followed. The authors' processing: Reference gene primer amplification in the assay estimated nucleated cell counts. Generated by immunoSEQ multiplex PCR, the TCRdb table keeps only in-frame clones and is missing some. Clone size and the V and J calls come from that table; the DNA yielded D and trimming. Here the sample spans hundreds of thousands of clones, approximately 88% being singletons. The TCR was taken from a woman aged 25 to 39 with COVID-19, enrolled during active disease. The specimen was peripheral blood.

The CDR3 region has the DNA TGTGCCAGCAGCTTAGCAGCGGCCAGAACAGATACGCAGTATTTT. This sequence encodes CASSLAAARTDTQYF. The chain employs TRBV7-2 and TRBJ2-3; D possibly corresponds to TRBD2 (5 bases). Looked up from germline, CDR1 is SGHTA and CDR2 is FQGNSA. V was clipped by 0 bases and J by 3 bases, with 10 bases between them. This CDR3 spans 15 amino acids. The entire variable domain, with the rest obtained from reference TRBV7-2 and TRBJ2-3, is as follows: GAGVSQSPSNKVTEKGKDVELRCDPISGHTALYWYRQSLGQGLEFLIYFQGNSAPDKSGLPSDRFSAERTGGSVSTLTIQRTQQEDSAVYLCASSLAAARTDTQYFGPGTRLTVL.